These 32 T cell receptor beta chains originate from one sample sequenced in a study of identical twins. TCRdb independently ran MiXCR on the 5' RACE reads; one entry per CDR3 protein. The sample has 250,000 to 350,000 distinct CDR3 sequences, around 8.8% seen once. The same sample was also used in a study of yellow fever vaccine responses in identical twins.

Input material: memory (CD45RO+) T cells sorted from blood. Source of these receptors: a woman under 30 in good health.

This clonotype was observed a handful of times. This rearrangement joins TRBV12-3 or TRBV12-4 to TRBJ2-1; D tentatively reads TRBD1 or TRBD2 (7 bases each). The CDR3 totals 11 residues. Trimming cost V 6 bases and J 9 bases, with 9 bases left between them. The CDR3 protein is CASSRGGEQFF. The CDR3 nucleotides are TGTGCCAGCAGCAGGGGGGGTGAGCAGTTCTTC.

This clonotype was seen at least ten times. This chain uses TRBV11-2 with TRBJ1-3, with D unresolved. The CDR3 is made up of 19 amino acids. Germline CDR1 reads SGHAT; CDR2 reads FQNNGV. Between the trimmed V and J ends, which lost 3 bases and 0 bases, there was a span of 21 bases. The CDR3 spells CASSFSEPDYSVSGNTIYF. The CDR3 DNA follows: TGTGCCAGCAGCTTTTCCGAACCTGACTACAGCGTCTCTGGAAACACCATATATTTT. Combining the CDR3 with reference TRBV11-2 and TRBJ1-3 gives the whole variable domain EAGVAQSPRYKIIEKRQSVAFWCNPISGHATLYWYQQILGQGPKLLIQFQNNGVVDDSQLPKDRFSAERLKGVDSTLKIQPAKLEDSAVYLCASSFSEPDYSVSGNTIYFGEGSWLTVV.

This clonotype was counted many times. The chain employs TRBV7-9 and TRBJ1-5; perhaps TRBD1 as D (6 bases). The V and J ends lost 4 bases and 0 bases respectively, with 7 bases between them. Germline CDR1 is SEHNR and CDR2 is FQNEAQ (reference sequence). The CDR3 loop spans 14 amino acids. CDR3 nucleotide sequence: TGTGCCAGCAGCTCAGGGGTTAGCAATCAGCCCCAGCATTTT. Amino acid sequence: CASSSGVSNQPQHF.

This clonotype was detected ten times or more. The rearrangement joins TRBV12-3 or TRBV12-4 to TRBJ1-6; TRBD1 matches at 7 bases. J was trimmed by 10 bases and V by 5 bases; bases with no gene match: 8. The CDR3 is made up of 14 amino acids. CDR3 sequence: CASSRGTERSPLHF. In nucleotides, the CDR3 is TGTGCCAGCAGTCGGGGGACAGAAAGATCACCCCTCCACTTT.

The V gene is TRBV20-1, the J gene TRBJ2-3, with D possibly matching TRBD1 (5 bases). The CDR3 sequence is 11 residues long. The V gene's germline CDR1 is DFQATT and CDR2 SNEGSKA (reference sequence). V was pared by 7 bases and J by 1 base, with 6 bases between. CDR3 sequence: CSVRGTDTQYF. CDR3 bases: TGCAGTGTCAGGGGCACAGATACGCAGTATTTT.

The CDR3 here is CASSPARTGTGELFF. The CDR3, as DNA: TGTGCCAGCTCCCCCGCCCGGACAGGGACCGGGGAGCTGTTTTTT. The chain joins TRBV18 to TRBJ2-2; 8 nucleotides match TRBD1. CDR3 length: 15 residues. From germline, CDR1 is KGHSH and CDR2 LQKENI. Trimming took 6 bases from V and 5 from J; bases not matched to a gene: 8.

This clonotype was seen more than once but under ten times. V gene TRBV20-1 combines with J gene TRBJ2-7; 7 bases match TRBD2. The CDR3 length is 13 residues. The V gene's germline CDR1 is DFQATT and CDR2 SNEGSKA (reference sequence). Losses at the gene ends were 3 bases for V and 5 bases for J; bases not matched to a gene: 7. CDR3 bases: TGCAGTGCTAGCGGGGGGTGGGTCGACGAGCAGTACTTC. Its protein product is CSASGGWVDEQYF.

This clonotype turned up a few times. CDR3 protein: CASSLGIGGSYNEQFF. The CDR3 bases are TGCGCCAGCAGCTTGGGCATCGGGGGCTCCTACAATGAGCAGTTCTTC. This chain uses TRBV5-1 with TRBJ2-1, with D possibly matching TRBD2 (6 bases). Germline assignment: CDR1 SGHRS and CDR2 YFSETQ. The CDR3 covers 16 residues. V shed 0 bases and J shed 0 bases, with 10 bases lying between them.

There are many counts of this clonotype. This chain joins TRBV12-3 or TRBV12-4 and TRBJ2-5, with D tentatively TRBD2 (6 bases). The germline V and J ends were trimmed by 7 bases and 2 bases, with 11 bases remaining between them. The CDR3 totals 13 residues. This CDR3 reads CASTQSGQETQYF. CDR3 nucleotides: TGTGCCAGCACCCAAAGCGGGCAAGAGACCCAGTACTTC.

V usage is TRBV10-3 and J usage is TRBJ1-2; 12 bases align to TRBD1. This CDR3 has 18 amino acids. Germline lookup yields CDR1 ENHRY and CDR2 SYGVKD. Trimming took 3 bases from V and 3 from J; bases not matched to a gene: 11. The CDR3 sequence: CAISDSSGTGGAYYGYTF. The CDR3 nucleotides are TGTGCCATCAGTGATTCTTCCGGGACAGGGGGCGCTTACTATGGCTACACCTTC.

At least ten counts were recorded for this clonotype. This chain uses TRBV9 with TRBJ2-1; 11 nucleotides match TRBD2. J lost 10 bases, V lost 0 bases, and 6 bases had no gene match. Per germline, CDR1 SGDLS and CDR2 YYNGEE. There are 15 residues in the CDR3. The CDR3 loop reads CASSVGLAGGREQFF. DNA for the CDR3: TGTGCCAGCAGCGTAGGCCTAGCGGGGGGAAGGGAGCAGTTCTTC.

This clonotype appeared a few times. J is TRBJ2-1 and V is TRBV6-2 or TRBV6-3; 8 bases are a match to TRBD2. Germline CDR1 MNHEY, CDR2 SVGEGT. The CDR3 consists of 16 residues. The ends lost 7 bases at V and 3 bases at J; junction bases unmatched: 11. CDR3 DNA sequence: TGTGCCAGCACCCCTTTTGAGCTAGCGGGCTACAATGAGCAGTTCTTC. This codes for CASTPFELAGYNEQFF.

The sample holds a few counts of this clonotype. The V and J genes are TRBV11-3 and TRBJ2-1, with 10 positions matching TRBD2. The CDR3 extends over 15 amino acids. Losses at the gene ends were 8 bases for V and 4 bases for J; bases not matched to a gene: 8. CDR1 and CDR2 (germline): SGHNT, YENEEA. CDR3 in amino acids: CASSHGLAEYNEQFF. CDR3 in DNA: TGTGCCAGCTCACACGGACTAGCGGAATACAATGAGCAGTTCTTC.

The sample holds many counts of this clonotype. J is TRBJ2-2 and V is TRBV15; D is unclear. The length of the CDR3 is 14 residues. V dropped 1 base and J dropped 6 bases, with 9 bases sitting between them. Germline V lookup: CDR1 LNHNV, CDR2 YYDKDF (reference sequence). In DNA form, the CDR3 reads TGTGCCACCAGCAGAGGTGGCAGCCCCGGGGAGCTGTTTTTT. Protein: CATSRGGSPGELFF.

The rearrangement joins TRBV4-2 to TRBJ2-1; D call uncertain. The CDR3 length is 17 residues. Looked up from germline, CDR1 is LGHNA and CDR2 is YNFKEQ. The V gene lost 0 bases and the J gene lost 6 bases, with 18 bases spanning the gap. Written as DNA, the CDR3 is TGTGCCAGCAGCCAAGAGGCCATTAGCAACCCCACCAATGAGCAGTTCTTC. Protein sequence: CASSQEAISNPTNEQFF.

This clonotype was found a few times. The chain employs TRBV5-1 and TRBJ1-1; D possibly corresponds to TRBD1 (6 bases). Trimming stripped 4 bases from V and 6 bases from J, with 16 bases between. The germline gives CDR1 SGHRS, CDR2 YFSETQ. The length of the CDR3 is 14 residues. The chain's CDR3 is CASSTRQVGAEAFF. Written as DNA, the CDR3 is TGCGCCAGCAGCACCAGACAGGTGGGTGCTGAAGCTTTCTTT. The full variable domain, completed using reference TRBV5-1 and TRBJ1-1, is KAGVTQTPRYLIKTRGQQVTLSCSPISGHRSVSWYQQTPGQGLQFLFEYFSETQRNKGNFPGRFSGRQFSNSRSEMNVSTLELGDSALYLCASSTRQVGAEAFFGQGTRLTVV.

The rearrangement links TRBV18 to TRBJ2-1; 9 bases match TRBD2. The CDR3 spans 18 residues. Germline-derived CDR1 and CDR2 are KGHSH and LQKENI. The ends lost 0 bases at V and 4 bases at J; junction bases unmatched: 10. The CDR3 sequence: CASSPPVGSGRIYNEQFF. The DNA of the CDR3 is TGTGCCAGCTCACCACCGGTCGGTAGCGGGAGAATTTACAATGAGCAGTTCTTC.

This clonotype occurred many times. The chain recombines TRBV12-3 or TRBV12-4 with TRBJ2-1, with unresolved D. This CDR3 contains 13 residues. Between the trimmed V and J ends, which lost 6 bases and 0 bases, there was a span of 6 bases. CDR3 in amino acids: CASSGSSYNEQFF. The CDR3 region has the DNA TGTGCCAGCAGCGGGTCCTCCTACAATGAGCAGTTCTTC.

This rearrangement joins TRBV7-9 to TRBJ1-2; D remains ambiguous. CDR3 size: 12 residues. Germline CDR1 SEHNR, CDR2 FQNEAQ (reference sequence). V was clipped by 5 bases and J by 5 bases, with 9 bases between them. The CDR3, as DNA: TGTGCCAGCAGCGAGACCAGATATGGCTACACCTTC. Its translation: CASSETRYGYTF.

This clonotype appeared many times. The rearrangement uses TRBV3-1 and TRBJ2-2; D is undetermined. Between the trimmed V and J ends, which lost 1 base and 7 bases, there was a span of 10 bases. This CDR3 is 14 amino acids long. The germline gives CDR1 LGHDT, CDR2 YNNKEL (reference sequence). The CDR3 coding sequence is TGTGCCAGCAGCCAAGGACATCGACGCGGGGAGCTGTTTTTT. Amino acids: CASSQGHRRGELFF.

The chain uses TRBV2 and TRBJ1-1, with a possible D match to TRBD1 (5 bases). This CDR3 is built from 14 residues. V was pared by 3 bases and J by 7 bases, with 15 bases between. CDR1 is SNHLY and CDR2 is FYNNEI in the germline V gene. The CDR3 here is CASSDQGMGVEAFF. The CDR3 DNA follows: TGTGCCAGCAGTGACCAGGGAATGGGCGTTGAAGCTTTCTTT.

This clonotype has just a few counts. This chain joins TRBV25-1 and TRBJ2-5, with TRBD1 identical over 7 bases. The V and J ends lost 7 bases and 4 bases, in that order; junction bases with no gene match: 12. The CDR3 runs 15 residues. In germline, CDR1 is MGHDK, CDR2 SYGVNS. DNA for the CDR3: TGTGCCAGCACCCTTTGGTCCGCAGGGGGAGAGACCCAGTACTTC. It yields the protein CASTLWSAGGETQYF.

This clonotype was counted only a few times. CDR3 in amino acids: CASREFGGTSYNEQFF. CDR3 sequence (DNA): TGTGCCAGCAGGGAGTTCGGCGGGACCTCCTACAATGAGCAGTTCTTC. This chain connects TRBV2 to TRBJ2-1, with D maybe TRBD2 (6 bases). The CDR3 covers 16 residues. V lost 6 bases and J lost 0, with 15 bases in between. Germline V gene sequence: CDR1 SNHLY, CDR2 FYNNEI.

The sample holds a few counts of this clonotype. The V call is TRBV12-3 or TRBV12-4, the J call TRBJ2-1, with D maybe TRBD2 (6 bases). Trimming left V 6 bases short and J 2 bases short, with 26 bases between. The CDR3 consists of 19 residues. Here the CDR3 DNA reads TGTGCCAGCAGCCCGAGGAGAAATCCGGGAGCCCTTACCTACAATGAGCAGTTCTTC. This codes for CASSPRRNPGALTYNEQFF.

Only a few counts were recorded for this clonotype. The chain uses TRBV5-1 and TRBJ2-3; D is tentatively TRBD1 or TRBD2 (5 bases each). The germline V gene encodes CDR1 SGHRS and CDR2 YFSETQ. There are 14 residues in the CDR3. V was cut by 2 bases and J by 2 bases, with 9 bases left in between. The CDR3 protein is CASSFGGYTDTQYF. In DNA form, the CDR3 reads TGCGCCAGCAGCTTTGGGGGATACACAGATACGCAGTATTTT.

The chain links TRBV19 to TRBJ2-2; D is undetermined. The germline V and J ends were trimmed by 6 bases and 4 bases, with 12 bases remaining between them. CDR3 size: 14 residues. The germline V gene has CDR1 LNHDA and CDR2 SQIVND (reference sequence). The CDR3 bases are TGTGCCAGTAGCCAAGCGTCTCGCACCGGGGAGCTGTTTTTT. Its protein is CASSQASRTGELFF. Full variable domain (remainder filled in from reference TRBV19 and TRBJ2-2): DGGITQSPKYLFRKEGQNVTLSCEQNLNHDAMYWYRQDPGQGLRLIYYSQIVNDFQKGDIAEGYSVSREKKESFPLTVTSAQKNPTAFYLCASSQASRTGELFFGEGSRLTVL.

This clonotype was seen at least ten times. This sequence joins TRBV20-1 and TRBJ1-2, with 10 bases fitting TRBD1. This CDR3 comprises 13 residues. Unmatched junction bases numbered 6, after V lost 5 bases and J lost 6 bases. Germline V gene data show CDR1 as DFQATT and CDR2 as SNEGSKA (reference sequence). CDR3 nucleotide sequence: TGCAGTGCTCCTCCCGGGACAGGGGATGGCTACACCTTC. Translation: CSAPPGTGDGYTF.

This clonotype occurred a few times. V gene TRBV29-1 combines with J gene TRBJ2-7; TRBD2 matches 8 bases. CDR1 is SQVTM and CDR2 is ANQGSEA in the germline V gene. This CDR3 comprises 15 residues. The trim removed 1 base at V and 1 base at J, leaving 6 bases unmatched. CDR3: CSVEGGREASYEQYF. DNA of the CDR3: TGCAGCGTTGAAGGGGGGCGGGAGGCTTCCTACGAGCAGTACTTC.

The V gene is TRBV7-9, the J gene TRBJ2-5; 7 bases are shared with TRBD2. The CDR3 sequence is 14 residues long. The junction had 11 bases not matched to a gene; V was cut back by 5 bases and J by 8 bases. In germline, CDR1 is SEHNR, CDR2 FQNEAQ (reference sequence). CDR3 nucleotide sequence: TGTGCCAGCAGCGCCGGGACTACGAGTAAAACCCAGTACTTC. As protein: CASSAGTTSKTQYF.

This clonotype showed up just a few times. This chain joins TRBV7-9 and TRBJ2-1; 7 bases are shared with TRBD2. The V and J ends lost 2 bases and 15 bases, in that order; junction bases with no gene match: 7. CDR3 length: 12 residues. CDR1 is SEHNR, CDR2 FQNEAQ, per germline (reference sequence). The DNA of the CDR3 is TGTGCCAGCAGCTTAAGGGCGGGGGACCCGTTCTTC. Protein product: CASSLRAGDPFF.

This clonotype occurred a few times. The CDR3 nucleotides are TGTGCCACCAGCAGACCCGGGACAGGGAGCCTCGAGCAGTACTTC. Encoded protein: CATSRPGTGSLEQYF. J is TRBJ2-7 and V is TRBV15; 9 bases fit TRBD1. Germline CDR1 and CDR2: LNHNV and YYDKDF (reference sequence). With 2 bases clipped from V and 6 bases from J, the junction kept 8 bases outside the gene matches. The CDR3 has 15 residues.

This clonotype was seen many times. V is TRBV29-1 and J is TRBJ2-2; D call uncertain. Germline-derived CDR1 and CDR2 are SQVTM and ANQGSEA. The CDR3 extends over 14 amino acids. V lost 7 bases to trimming and J lost 1 base, with 13 bases between them. The CDR3 coding sequence is TGCAGCGCTACATTTGGAAGGAACACCGGGGAGCTGTTTTTT. Translation: CSATFGRNTGELFF.